Sequencing of this TCR beta chain was carried out in a study of PD-L1 blockade in urothelial cancer. In the study overall: When blood samples were assessed, the median T cell count was some 130,000.

TCRdb's copy holds only in-frame clones and misses some; the assay was immunoSEQ multiplex PCR. The repertoire holds about 30,000 clones, with about nine tenths as singletons. V shed 5 bases and J 2 bases; nucleotides not matched to a gene: 10. Per germline, CDR1 SGHDT and CDR2 YYEEEE. The CDR3 is 16 amino acids. Time point here: peripheral blood 6 weeks after treatment start. The chain uses TRBV5-6 and TRBJ1-5; 7 bases agree with TRBD1. The sequence was collected from an elderly man with urothelial cancer. The specimen was PBMCs, collected around atezolizumab (anti-PD-L1) treatment. CDR3 coding DNA: TGTGCCAGCAGTCAGGGGGGAATTAGGGGCAATCAGCCCCAGCATTTT. It encodes CASSQGGIRGNQPQHF.